This TCR beta chain was observed in a study of naive and memory T cell subsets. Study-level results: Gini index rose across naive, CM, EM and EMRA in CD4 and CD8.

The beta constant-region primer was an equimolar mix of two oligonucleotides covering TRBC1 and TRBC2. Four rounds of PCR amplified the ligated cDNA using nested alpha and beta constant-region primers plus SP2. Ligation attached a single-stranded oligonucleotide with a 12-nucleotide UMI and the SP2 primer to the cDNA 3' end. TCRdb reprocessed the UMI-ligation and nested PCR reads via MiXCR and lists one record per CDR3 protein. This sample has tens of thousands of distinct CDR3 sequences, with about 10% found just once. Cells stained for CD3, CD4, CD8, CD45RA and CD27 were sorted into four subsets. Germline V gene data show CDR1 as SQVTM and CDR2 as ANQGSEA. The CDR3 has 14 amino acids. Losses at the gene ends were 5 bases for V and 4 bases for J; bases not matched to a gene: 8. This clonotype showed up many times. The antigen remains unidentified.

What was sequenced was naive CD8+ T cells from blood. The genes are TRBV29-1 and TRBJ1-2, with 9 nucleotides matching TRBD1. The sequence was obtained from a human donor in good health. The CDR3, as DNA: TGCAGCGTTCCGCGGACAGGGGCAGCCTATGGCTACACCTTC. This encodes CSVPRTGAAYGYTF. The entire variable domain, with the rest obtained from reference TRBV29-1 and TRBJ1-2, is as follows: SAVISQKPSRDICQRGTSLTIQCQVDSQVTMMFWYRQQPGQSLTLIATANQGSEATYESGFVIDKFPISRPNLTFSTLTVSNMSPEDSSIYLCSVPRTGAAYGYTFGSGTRLTVV.